This T cell receptor (beta chain) was captured by sequencing in a study of shared clonotypes between healthy human individuals. Study in general: Each donor's CD4 naive and CD4 memory cells filled three plates apiece, CD8 naive two, and CD8 memory one.

With regard to this clone: Its antigen is currently unknown.

Overall study findings and caveats: Rarefaction revealed incomplete sorted-subset sequencing despite large depth. Clonotype sharing across donors was expected to vary with sequencing depth.

Produced via immunoSEQ multiplex PCR; TCRdb's table is partial and in-frame only. The sample holds some 500,000 clones; almost 97% are singletons and the top ten take approximately 0.062%. Trimming at V came to 8 bases and at J to 3 bases, leaving 10 bases not matched to a gene. From germline, CDR1 is SNHLY and CDR2 FYNNEI. The CDR3 totals 15 residues. The receptor was derived from a woman under 40 in good health. The chain combines TRBV2 with TRBJ1-2; TRBD1 matches 9 bases. The sample taken for sequencing was naive CD4+ T cells sorted from blood. The subset here: CD45RA+ positively selected. The CDR3 region has the DNA TGTGCCAGCGGATCCCCGGGACAGGGATACTATGGCTACACCTTC. Translation: CASGSPGQGYYGYTF.